This T cell receptor beta chain stems from a study of shared clonotypes between healthy human individuals. The study's findings and limits: Naive CD4 clonotypes overlapped across several donors at around 4.8%.

Naive CD8 cells comprised CD45RO-negative, CCR7-positively selected cells, excluding terminally differentiated effector memory CD45RA+ cells. Only in-frame clones appear in the TCRdb table, and some are missing; sequencing was by immunoSEQ multiplex PCR. The sample lists approximately 810,000 clones; 80% to 95% were seen once. CDR1 is SGHTA and CDR2 is FQGNSA in the germline V gene. Trimming took 3 bases from V and 2 from J; bases not matched to a gene: 5. This CDR3 spans 15 amino acids. In the case of this clone: Its matching antigen is unknown.

The chain carries TRBV7-2 and TRBJ2-7, with TRBD2 matching over 9 bases. Sequenced material: naive CD8+ T cells sorted from blood. This TCR was sampled from a man aged 25 to 40 in good health. The CDR3 DNA is TGTGCCAGCAGCTTGGGGCTAGCGGGGACCTACGAGCAGTACTTC. Its protein product is CASSLGLAGTYEQYF. Based on the CDR3 plus reference TRBV7-2 and TRBJ2-7, the full variable domain is GAGVSQSPSNKVTEKGKDVELRCDPISGHTALYWYRQSLGQGLEFLIYFQGNSAPDKSGLPSDRFSAERTGGSVSTLTIQRTQQEDSAVYLCASSLGLAGTYEQYFGPGTRLTVT.